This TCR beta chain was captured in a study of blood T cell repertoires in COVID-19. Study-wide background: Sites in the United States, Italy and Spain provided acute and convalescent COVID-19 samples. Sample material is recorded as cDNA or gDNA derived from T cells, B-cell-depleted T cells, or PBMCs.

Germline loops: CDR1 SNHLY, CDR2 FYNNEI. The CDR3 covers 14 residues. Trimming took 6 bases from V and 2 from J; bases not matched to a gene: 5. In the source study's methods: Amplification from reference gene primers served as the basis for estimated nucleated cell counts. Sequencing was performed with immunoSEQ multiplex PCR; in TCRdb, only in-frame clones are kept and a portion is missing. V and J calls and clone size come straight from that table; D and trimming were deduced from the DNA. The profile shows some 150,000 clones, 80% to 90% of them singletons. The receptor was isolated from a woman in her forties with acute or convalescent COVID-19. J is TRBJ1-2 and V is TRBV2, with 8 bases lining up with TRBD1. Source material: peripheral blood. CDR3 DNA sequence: TGTGCCAGCAGCCAAAGACAGGGGAACTATGGCTACACCTTC. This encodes CASSQRQGNYGYTF.